The entry below describes one TCR beta chain. No antigen is known for it. No clone much larger than this one lies a single base away; base qualities are absent. The CDR3 regions of human TCRbeta chains were subjected to immunosequencing. Per the authors' processing: Repertoire TCRs were checked for matches against a reference library of SARS-CoV-2-specific TCRs that had been generated using the MIRA antigen-specificity platform. Breadth meant the fraction of unique TCRs that were SARS-CoV-2-associated, whereas depth meant the fraction of total T cells that were SARS-CoV-2-associated. Using the MIRA data, each spike-specific TCR was assigned both to the spike region to which the TCR was reactive and to a CD4 or CD8 class. Log10-transformed breadth and depth values were compared by one-way ANOVA with Sidak's multiple comparisons tests. TCRdb obtained this table from immuneACCESS and retained in-frame rearrangements with V and J assigned. These tables miss some clones; where compared with another copy, unresolved V genes account for less than half of the shortfall, and the remainder is unexplained. For V, J and clone size, that table is used; D and trimming come from the DNA. The sample table holds 40,000 to 45,000 clones, of which 80% were seen once. The leading ten clones occupy 20% to 25% of the sample.

These data originate in a study of T cell responses to AZD1222 COVID-19 vaccine (dated by TCRdb to the early 2020s). Concerning the study at large: A total of just over 230 trial participants underwent TCR sequencing, of whom 207 received two doses of AZD1222 and around 26 received two doses of the MenACWY control vaccine. Enrollment into the trials was organized by age into subgroups of 18-55, 56-69 and 70-plus years, and those subgroups contained approximately 160, 26 and 62 TCR-sequenced participants, respectively. Beyond this particular receptor, the publication reports: No day 14 peak-response samples were available, so repertoires were characterized only after the peak T cell response. Spike-specific TCR breadth and depth rose significantly after two AZD1222 doses compared with day 0 and with MenACWY recipients. In the small 56-69-year group, the increase in depth fell short of significance, most likely because of low power. Vaccine-associated CD4 TCRs spanned the whole spike protein, with dominant responses in regions 160-218 and 743-854. Reportedly, close to half of the unique spike-specific TCRs recognized epitopes lying outside the regions that are mutated in the B.1.351 and B.1.1.7 variants. Participants were mostly white British and included more females than males, and it was suggested by the authors that clonal diversity may have been underestimated. Only a handful of AZD1222 recipients were SARS-CoV-2 seropositive at baseline, limiting conclusions about previously exposed vaccinees.

In the paper's terms, the time point label means: about 28 days (+/-7) after the second vaccine dose. The treatment or condition label for this specimen denotes: meningococcal conjugate vaccine given as trial control. Vaccinee samples came from UK trials COV001 and COV002, including a single-blind randomized controlled phase 2/3 trial of AZD1222 (ChAdOx1 nCoV-19) in healthy adults. For TCRbeta chain sequencing, PBMC samples from trial participants were taken at day 0 and at day 28 after the second dose. Measured from the cysteine to the phenylalanine, the CDR3 is 13 residues long. Only the CDR3 portion is preserved as DNA: 39 bases, with reading frame beginning at the first base. Trimming removed 0 bases from V and 8 bases from J; the gene matches leave 3 bases unexplained. According to the germline V gene (reference sequence), CDR1 reads WNHNN and CDR2 reads SYGVQD.

This sequence uses TRBV10-1 and TRBJ1-2; 7 central bases correspond to TRBD1. The receptor was derived from an adult who received the MenACWY meningococcal vaccine as a control. Sequenced here: peripheral blood, sampled 28 days after the second dose of the MenACWY control vaccine. The sequenced DNA is TGCGCCAGCAGTGAGTCGAGGGGGCGCGGCTACACCTTC. Its coded protein is CASSESRGRGYTF.